This T cell receptor beta chain was retrieved from a study of cytomegalovirus exposure and HLA in healthy donors. Study summary: Genotyping showed around four fifths of a few hundred donors falling in the Caucasian-associated ancestry cluster. Study-level findings and limits: What was likely a sequencing artifact was a cluster of highly shared sequence variants. Researchers counted around 180 TCR beta chains as cytomegalovirus-associated.

This CDR3 has 14 amino acids. V dropped 6 bases and J dropped 4; count of bases not matched to a gene: 8. CDR1 MNHEY and CDR2 SMNVEV come from the germline V gene (reference sequence). Concerning this clone: No antigen is known for it.

The PCR employed 60 Vbeta primers together with 13 Jbeta primers. Here immunoSEQ multiplex PCR was the method, and the copy in TCRdb shows in-frame clones only, minus some. Of about 100,000 clones in the sample, 75% to 90% were seen once. The V and J genes are TRBV27 and TRBJ1-1; TRBD1 agrees at 7 bases. The sequenced material came from PBMCs. The receptor's source is a man aged 25 to 40 in good health and CMV-seronegative. CDR3 amino acids: CASSRGGEGTEAFF. The CDR3 DNA reads TGTGCCAGCAGCCGAGGGGGCGAGGGCACTGAAGCTTTCTTT.